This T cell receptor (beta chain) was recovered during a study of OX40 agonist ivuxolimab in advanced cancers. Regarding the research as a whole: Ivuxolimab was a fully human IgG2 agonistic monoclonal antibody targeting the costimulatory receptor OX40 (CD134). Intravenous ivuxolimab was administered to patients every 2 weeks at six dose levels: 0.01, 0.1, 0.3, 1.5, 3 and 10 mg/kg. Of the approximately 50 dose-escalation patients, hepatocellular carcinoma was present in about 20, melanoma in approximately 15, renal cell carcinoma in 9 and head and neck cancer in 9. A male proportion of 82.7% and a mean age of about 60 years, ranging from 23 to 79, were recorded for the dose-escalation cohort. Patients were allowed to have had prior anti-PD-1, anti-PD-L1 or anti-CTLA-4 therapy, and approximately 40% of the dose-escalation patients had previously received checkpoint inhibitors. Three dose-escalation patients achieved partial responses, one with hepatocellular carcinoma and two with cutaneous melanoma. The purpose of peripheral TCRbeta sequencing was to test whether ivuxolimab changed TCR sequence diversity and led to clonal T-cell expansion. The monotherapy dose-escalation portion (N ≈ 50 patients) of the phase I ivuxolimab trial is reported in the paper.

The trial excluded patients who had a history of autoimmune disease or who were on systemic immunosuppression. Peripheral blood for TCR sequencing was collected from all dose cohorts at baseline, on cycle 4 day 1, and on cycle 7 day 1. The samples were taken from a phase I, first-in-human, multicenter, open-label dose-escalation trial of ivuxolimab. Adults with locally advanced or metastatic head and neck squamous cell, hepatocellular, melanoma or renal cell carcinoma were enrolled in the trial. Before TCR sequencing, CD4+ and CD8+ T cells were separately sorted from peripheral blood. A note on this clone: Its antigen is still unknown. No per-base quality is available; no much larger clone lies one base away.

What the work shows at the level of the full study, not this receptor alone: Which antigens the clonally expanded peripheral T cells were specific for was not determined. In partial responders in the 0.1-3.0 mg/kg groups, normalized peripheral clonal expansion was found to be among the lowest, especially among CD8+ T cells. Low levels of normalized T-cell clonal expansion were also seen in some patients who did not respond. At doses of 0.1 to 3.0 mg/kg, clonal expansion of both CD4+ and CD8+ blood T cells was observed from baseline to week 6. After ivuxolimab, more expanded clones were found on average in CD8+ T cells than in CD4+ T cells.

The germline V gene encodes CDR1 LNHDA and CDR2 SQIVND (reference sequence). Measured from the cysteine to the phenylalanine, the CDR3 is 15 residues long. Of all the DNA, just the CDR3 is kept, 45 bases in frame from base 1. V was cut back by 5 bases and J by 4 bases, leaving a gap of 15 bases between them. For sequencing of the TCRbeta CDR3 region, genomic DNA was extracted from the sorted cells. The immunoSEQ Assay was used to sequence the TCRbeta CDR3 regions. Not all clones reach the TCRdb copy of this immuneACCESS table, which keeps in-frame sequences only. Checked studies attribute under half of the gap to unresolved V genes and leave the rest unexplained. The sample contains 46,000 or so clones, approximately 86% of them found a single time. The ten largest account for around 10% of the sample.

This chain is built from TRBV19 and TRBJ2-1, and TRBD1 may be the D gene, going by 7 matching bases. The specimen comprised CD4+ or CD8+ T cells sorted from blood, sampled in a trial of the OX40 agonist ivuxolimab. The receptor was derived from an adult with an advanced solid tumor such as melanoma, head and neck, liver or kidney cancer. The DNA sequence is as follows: TGTGCCAGTAGTCGCGGGACAGAAGATTACAATGAGCAGTTCTTC. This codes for CASSRGTEDYNEQFF.